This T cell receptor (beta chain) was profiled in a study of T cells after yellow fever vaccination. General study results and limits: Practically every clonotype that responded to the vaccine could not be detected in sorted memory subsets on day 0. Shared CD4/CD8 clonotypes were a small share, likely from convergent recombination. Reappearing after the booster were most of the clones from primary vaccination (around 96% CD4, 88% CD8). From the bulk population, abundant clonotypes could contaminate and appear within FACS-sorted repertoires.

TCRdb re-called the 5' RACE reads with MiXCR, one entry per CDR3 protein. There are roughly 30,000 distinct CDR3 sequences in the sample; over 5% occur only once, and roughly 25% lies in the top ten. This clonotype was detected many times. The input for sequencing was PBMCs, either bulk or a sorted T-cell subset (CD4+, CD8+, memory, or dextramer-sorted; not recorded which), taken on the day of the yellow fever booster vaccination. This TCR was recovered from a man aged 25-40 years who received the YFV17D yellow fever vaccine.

CDR3 nucleotide sequence: TGTGCCAGCAGCGTTCAAGCGGGAGGGCAAGGAGAGCAGTTCTTC. Its translation: CASSVQAGGQGEQFF. The chain carries TRBV9 and TRBJ2-1; 10 bases map to TRBD2. The trim removed 2 bases at V and 10 bases at J, leaving 9 bases unmatched. Germline CDR1 SGDLS, CDR2 YYNGEE. The CDR3 runs to 15 residues.